This T cell receptor beta chain was captured by sequencing in a study of blood T cells in healthy people across ages. No fewer than 6 million PBMCs went into each sample. This clonotype was observed a handful of times. A sample-barcoded 5' primer and a J-beta primer mix were used in a second PCR of about 6 to 11 cycles. One entry per CDR3 protein, called by TCRdb with MiXCR from the 5' RACE reads. The sample holds 850,000 to 1,000,000 distinct CDR3 sequences, around 48% seen once. Trimming cost V 5 bases and J 3 bases, with 10 bases left between them. The CDR3 covers 13 residues. Material for sequencing was blood. The clonotype was recovered from a man younger than 45 in good health. The rearrangement uses TRBV12-3 or TRBV12-4 and TRBJ2-5, with D possibly being TRBD2 (5 bases). CDR3 amino acids: CASSGNGEETQYF. CDR3 nucleotides: TGTGCCAGCAGTGGGAACGGGGAAGAGACCCAGTACTTC.